The 15 T cell receptor beta chains below come from one sample, sequenced in a study of CD8+CD57+ T cells in acquired aplastic anemia (dated by TCRdb to 2016 to 2019). The run used an Illumina HiSeq 2000. Genomic DNA was used as template for profiling of TCR beta VDJ combinations and CDR3 sequences. TCRdb applied fastp at Q25 and MiXCR to the public reads, then kept only in-frame beta chains. Each entry merges the rows of one CDR3 protein and shows their most common DNA and genes. This sample is represented by more than 150,000 distinct CDR3 sequences; nearly 50% of them were singletons. 8.5% to 10% of the sample belongs to the ten largest clones. Expansion of CD8+CD57+ cells had been shown by flow cytometry in the patients chosen for sequencing. The material sequenced was sorted CD4+, CD8+, or CD8+CD57+ T cells (not recorded which) from PBMCs. These receptors were collected from a human donor with aplastic anemia.

The chain joins TRBV24-1 to TRBJ1-2; D remains ambiguous. V lost 3 bases, J lost 5 bases, and 3 bases lay in between. The CDR3 length is 11 residues. Per germline, CDR1 KGHDR and CDR2 SFDVKD. The CDR3 DNA reads TGTGCCACCAGTGATATTTATGGCTACACCTTC. The encoded protein is CATSDIYGYTF.

The chain carries TRBV19 and TRBJ1-1; 9 bases agree with TRBD1. The CDR3 length is 12 residues. J lost 4 bases, V lost 10 bases, and 4 bases had no gene match. Germline loops: CDR1 LNHDA, CDR2 SQIVND (reference sequence). This CDR3 reads CATEGQGTEAFF. CDR3 in DNA: TGTGCCACCGAGGGACAGGGCACTGAAGCTTTCTTT. The full variable domain, with the rest looked up from reference TRBV19 and TRBJ1-1, is DGGITQSPKYLFRKEGQNVTLSCEQNLNHDAMYWYRQDPGQGLRLIYYSQIVNDFQKGDIAEGYSVSREKKESFPLTVTSAQKNPTAFYLCATEGQGTEAFFGQGTRLTVV.

V usage is TRBV29-1 and J usage is TRBJ2-3, with TRBD1 as a possible D gene (6 bases). V was shortened by 6 bases and J by 0 bases, with 13 bases between the two germline ends. Germline V gene lookup returns CDR1 SQVTM and CDR2 ANQGSEA. The CDR3 has 14 amino acids. The CDR3 loop reads CSVGTPPSTDTQYF. The DNA for the CDR3 is TGCAGCGTCGGGACACCTCCGAGCACAGATACGCAGTATTTT.

This clonotype was picked up many times. The genes are TRBV12-3 or TRBV12-4 and TRBJ2-7; no clear D gene. The length of the CDR3 is 13 residues. V lost 2 bases and J 5 bases, leaving 10 bases between the germline ends. The CDR3 reads CASSLFLSHEQYF. CDR3 DNA: TGTGCCAGCAGTTTATTCCTGAGCCACGAGCAGTACTTC.

This clonotype has just one count. V is TRBV6-5 and J is TRBJ2-1; D gene ambiguous. Trimming left V 2 bases short and J 6 bases short, with 5 bases between. The germline V gene has CDR1 MNHEY and CDR2 SVGAGI. The CDR3 contains 12 residues. CDR3 nucleotides: TGTGCCAGCAGTTACAGGCGCAATGAGCAGTTCTTC. This gives the protein CASSYRRNEQFF.

This clonotype was counted ten times or more. The chain carries TRBV24-1 and TRBJ1-2; D gene uncertain. Germline CDR1 is KGHDR and CDR2 is SFDVKD. The CDR3 loop spans 16 amino acids. The V end lost 5 bases, the J end lost 1 base, and 16 bases lay between the germline ends. The CDR3 coding sequence is TGTGCCACCAGTGCTCCGGGCCTCGCGGGTAACTATGGCTACACCTTC. Protein product: CATSAPGLAGNYGYTF.

Comments on this clonotype: A read error may explain this, as a much larger clone is one base away. The V and J genes are TRBV12-5 and TRBJ1-1; no reliable D call. The CDR3 sequence is 14 residues long. Germline V CDR1 and CDR2: LGHNT, FRNRAP. The V and J ends lost 9 bases and 4 bases respectively, with 18 bases between them. The DNA of the CDR3 is TGTGCTAGCCGGATCCAGGCTCCGCTCACTGAAGCTTTCTTT. This translates into CASRIQAPLTEAFF.

The genes are TRBV2 and TRBJ2-3; 10 bases align to TRBD2. With 5 bases clipped from V and 5 bases from J, the junction kept 7 bases outside the gene matches. Germline V gives CDR1 SNHLY, CDR2 FYNNEI. The length of the CDR3 is 15 residues. The CDR3 DNA reads as TGTGCCAGCAGTTCATCAGCGGGAGGGGGAGATACGCAGTATTTT. As protein: CASSSSAGGGDTQYF.

This clonotype was recorded only once. The chain couples TRBV7-9 to TRBJ1-2, with D possibly TRBD1 on 5 matching bases. The germline V gene has CDR1 SEHNR and CDR2 FQNEAQ (reference sequence). This CDR3 spans 13 amino acids. V was trimmed by 7 bases and J by 4 bases, leaving 13 bases between them. The CDR3 here is CASISTGGYGYTF. CDR3 sequence (DNA): TGTGCCAGCATCTCCACAGGTGGCTATGGCTACACCTTC.

This clonotype was seen many times. This chain connects TRBV19 to TRBJ2-7, with D perhaps matching TRBD2 (5 bases). Per the germline V gene, CDR1 is LNHDA and CDR2 is SQIVND (reference sequence). V lost 3 bases to trimming and J lost 0 bases, with 9 bases between them. There are 14 residues in the CDR3. The CDR3 here is CASSMDFSSYEQYF. The CDR3 DNA follows: TGTGCCAGTAGTATGGACTTCAGCTCCTACGAGCAGTACTTC.

This rearrangement joins TRBV7-2 to TRBJ2-1; D remains ambiguous. This CDR3 has 11 amino acids. V was pared by 6 bases and J by 13 bases, with 13 bases between. CDR1 is SGHTA and CDR2 is FQGNSA in the germline V gene. CDR3 coding DNA: TGTGCCAGCAGTTACCTTGGGTCCCAGTTCTTC. Protein: CASSYLGSQFF. The full variable domain, with the rest looked up from reference TRBV7-2 and TRBJ2-1, is GAGVSQSPSNKVTEKGKDVELRCDPISGHTALYWYRQSLGQGLEFLIYFQGNSAPDKSGLPSDRFSAERTGGSVSTLTIQRTQQEDSAVYLCASSYLGSQFFGPGTRLTVL.

This clonotype was picked up many times. V usage is TRBV11-3 and J usage is TRBJ2-7; D remains unclear. From germline, CDR1 is SGHNT and CDR2 YENEEA. The CDR3 loop spans 16 amino acids. V was shortened by 1 base and J by 7 bases, with 20 bases between the two germline ends. CDR3 bases: TGTGCCAGCAGCTTAGGTCGGGCACTCACGGCGGAGGAGCAGTACTTC. Its protein is CASSLGRALTAEEQYF.

Of note for this clonotype: This may be a read error, as it is one base from a much larger clone. This chain connects TRBV4-2 to TRBJ2-3; 9 bases agree with TRBD2. CDR1 is LGHNA and CDR2 is YNFKEQ in the germline V gene. The CDR3 consists of 15 residues. CDR3 sequence (DNA): TGTGCCAGCAGTCAAGCGGGAGGAAACCCAGATACGCGGTATTTT. Translation: CASSQAGGNPDTRYF.

This clonotype came up many times. The CDR3 loop is CASSQDPGNSPLHF. CDR3 in DNA: TGTGCCAGCAGCCAAGATCCTGGGAATTCACCCCTCCACTTT. This chain connects TRBV3-1 to TRBJ1-6; no clear D. V was trimmed by 0 bases and J by 7 bases, leaving 7 bases between them. The length of the CDR3 is 14 residues. Germline loops: CDR1 LGHDT, CDR2 YNNKEL (reference sequence).

The chain uses TRBV2 and TRBJ1-3; possibly TRBD1 for D (6 bases). Germline values: CDR1 SNHLY, CDR2 FYNNEI. This CDR3 spans 13 amino acids. Trimming removed 7 bases at V and 2 bases at J, with 9 bases between. CDR3 DNA sequence: TGTGCCAGCATAGGACAGCCTGGAAACACCATATATTTT. As protein: CASIGQPGNTIYF.